This entry describes one T cell receptor (beta chain). Antigen: not known. The data belong to a study of cytomegalovirus exposure and HLA in healthy donors. General observations from the study: First-cohort TCR clusters tended to co-occur in the 95 to 150 validation repertoires, a later analysis found. Cytomegalovirus association was listed for about 150 TCR beta chains.

Data came from immunoSEQ multiplex PCR; TCRdb stores just in-frame clones and leaves some out. The sample contains 130,000 to 150,000 clones, roughly 89% of which appear only once. Germline V gene sequence: CDR1 MNHEY, CDR2 SMNVEV (reference sequence). Trimming at V came to 8 bases and at J to 2 bases, leaving 5 bases not matched to a gene. The CDR3 runs 14 residues. The chain links TRBV27 to TRBJ2-1, with 8 bases lining up with TRBD2. The sample consisted of PBMCs. The sequence derives from a man aged 18 to 29 in good health and CMV-seropositive. The CDR3 bases are TGTGCCAGCGCAAGCGGGAGTACCTACAATGAGCAGTTCTTC. This translates into CASASGSTYNEQFF.